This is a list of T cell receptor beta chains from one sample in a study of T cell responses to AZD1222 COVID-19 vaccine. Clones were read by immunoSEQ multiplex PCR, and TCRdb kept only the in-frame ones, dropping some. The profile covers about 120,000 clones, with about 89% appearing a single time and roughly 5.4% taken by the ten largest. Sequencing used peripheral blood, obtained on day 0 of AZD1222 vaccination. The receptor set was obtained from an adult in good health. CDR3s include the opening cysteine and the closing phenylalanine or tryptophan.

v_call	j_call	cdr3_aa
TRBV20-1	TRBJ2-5	CSASTQIGETQYF
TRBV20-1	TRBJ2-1	CSASQDPVNNEQFF
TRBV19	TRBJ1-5	CASTDGQKRFYQPQHF
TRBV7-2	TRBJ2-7	CASSLDRVSYEQYF
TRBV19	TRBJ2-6	CASGTGDSGANVLTF
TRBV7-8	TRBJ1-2	CASSPLGTGGGGYTF
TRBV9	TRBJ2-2	CASSAGDSIGELFF
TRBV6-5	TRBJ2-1	CASTGRSRSYNEQFF
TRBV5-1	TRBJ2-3	CASSAGTALDTQYF
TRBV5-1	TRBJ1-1	CASSPVLGDTEAFF
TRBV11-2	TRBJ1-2	CASSRGGFNYGYTF
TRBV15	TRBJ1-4	CATSSDSEWRKLFF
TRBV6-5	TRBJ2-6	CASRPQVSGANVLTF
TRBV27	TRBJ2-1	CASRPDTASYNEQFF